Each of the 28 T cell receptor beta chains below was sequenced from the same sample in a study of blood T cells in healthy people across ages. A sample-barcoded 5' primer and a J-beta primer mix were used in a second PCR of roughly 6 to 11 cycles. One entry per CDR3 protein, called by TCRdb with MiXCR from the 5' RACE reads. Here the sample spans some 930,000 distinct CDR3 sequences, 25% to 35% being singletons. The data were also submitted as part of a second study, on T cells of mothers and their children.

The sequenced material came from blood. These receptors all stem from a woman aged 40 to 50 in good health.

This chain uses TRBV30 with TRBJ1-5; weak D call: TRBD1 (6 bases). The germline V and J ends were trimmed by 2 bases and 1 base, with 12 bases remaining between them. The CDR3 extends over 15 amino acids. CDR1 is GTSNPN, CDR2 SVGIG, per germline (reference sequence). Written as DNA, the CDR3 is TGTGCCTGGAGTACTGGACAGCTAAGCAATCAGCCCCAGCATTTT. Translating gives CAWSTGQLSNQPQHF.

The V and J genes are TRBV12-3 or TRBV12-4 and TRBJ1-1; D may be TRBD1 (6 bases). V gave up 3 bases and J gave up 1 base, with 12 bases separating them. This CDR3 is built from 15 residues. The CDR3 DNA sequence: TGTGCCAGCAGTTTCTGGGGGGCCGGGAACACTGAAGCTTTCTTT. Its translation: CASSFWGAGNTEAFF.

This clonotype showed up many times. The chain combines TRBV7-2 with TRBJ1-2; D remains unclear. The germline V and J ends were trimmed by 1 base and 8 bases, with 11 bases remaining between them. Germline V gives CDR1 SGHTA, CDR2 FQGNSA. This CDR3 spans 13 amino acids. CDR3 DNA sequence: TGTGCCAGCAGCTTAGAGGTGGCCGTGGGCTACACCTTC. This translates into CASSLEVAVGYTF.

This clonotype was detected many times. This chain uses TRBV12-3 or TRBV12-4 with TRBJ1-2; D ambiguous. The CDR3 is 16 amino acids. The V end was cut by 7 bases, the J end by 7 bases, with 25 bases between. CDR3 loop: CASTSQSPAYRGGYTF. CDR3 nucleotide sequence: TGTGCCAGCACCTCACAGAGCCCTGCTTATCGAGGTGGCTACACCTTC.

This clonotype was seen only a few times. J is TRBJ2-3 and V is TRBV20-1; 8 nucleotides align to TRBD1. This CDR3 spans 13 amino acids. The trim removed 6 bases at V and 6 bases at J, leaving 8 bases unmatched. Germline lookup yields CDR1 DFQATT and CDR2 SNEGSKA (reference sequence). The CDR3 nucleotides are TGCAGTGCCTGGACAGGGCCCACGGATACGCAGTATTTT. Amino acids: CSAWTGPTDTQYF.

The chain recombines TRBV18 with TRBJ1-2; TRBD1 aligns across 7 bases. Germline values: CDR1 KGHSH, CDR2 LQKENI. With 3 bases clipped from V and 2 bases from J, the junction kept 3 bases outside the gene matches. CDR3 length: 14 residues. The CDR3 here is CASSPSGGNYGYTF. CDR3 sequence (DNA): TGTGCCAGCTCACCTTCAGGGGGAAACTATGGCTACACCTTC.

On this clonotype: A much more abundant neighbour one base away suggests this may be a read error. The chain has TRBV3-1 and TRBJ1-5; D is undetermined. This CDR3 has 15 amino acids. Per the germline V gene, CDR1 is LGHDT and CDR2 is YNNKEL (reference sequence). The V end lost 0 bases, the J end lost 6 bases, and 12 bases lay between the germline ends. Here the CDR3 DNA reads TGTGCCAGCAGCCAAGACATGCAGCGAGGTCAGCCCCAGCATTTT. This gives the protein CASSQDMQRGQPQHF.

This clonotype was seen many times. The DNA of the CDR3 is TGTGCCAGCAGTACTACCCGGAACTCTGGGGCCAACGTCCTGACTTTC. Protein sequence: CASSTTRNSGANVLTF. The gene calls are TRBV9 and TRBJ2-6; no firm D call. Germline V CDR1 and CDR2: SGDLS, YYNGEE. Trimming left V 5 bases short and J 0 bases short, with 12 bases between. The CDR3 extends over 16 amino acids.

The chain joins TRBV7-2 to TRBJ2-5, with 7 bases aligning to TRBD1. CDR1 and CDR2 (germline): SGHTA, FQGNSA. The trim removed 0 bases at V and 11 bases at J, leaving 9 bases unmatched. This CDR3 is built from 14 residues. For the CDR3, the DNA is TGTGCCAGCAGCTTAGCCGGGACAGTTTTAGAGCAGTACTTC. Protein: CASSLAGTVLEQYF.

This clonotype was seen many times. The chain's CDR3 is CASSDSGVEQFF. CDR3 bases: TGTGCCAGCAGTGATTCCGGCGTTGAGCAGTTCTTC. The V and J genes are TRBV6-4 and TRBJ2-1; D remains ambiguous. V was pared by 3 bases and J by 9 bases, with 9 bases between. Per the germline V gene, CDR1 is MRHNA and CDR2 is SNTAGT. This CDR3 is 12 amino acids long.

The chain combines TRBV6-5 with TRBJ2-1; D is perhaps TRBD1 or TRBD2 (6 bases each). CDR1 is MNHEY and CDR2 is SVGAGI in the germline V gene. Trimming removed 4 bases from V and 6 bases from J, with 22 bases in between. This CDR3 is built from 17 residues. As DNA, the CDR3 is TGTGCCAGCAGTTTCGGTGTCGGGGGCGCCTTCGGCAATGAGCAGTTCTTC. This encodes CASSFGVGGAFGNEQFF.

The rearrangement joins TRBV7-2 to TRBJ2-3, with D maybe TRBD2 (6 bases). The CDR3 has 13 residues. Germline lookup yields CDR1 SGHTA and CDR2 FQGNSA. V was pared by 5 bases and J by 6 bases, with 12 bases between. CDR3 sequence: CASSPGTGDTQYF. The CDR3 nucleotides read TGTGCCAGCAGCCCTGGGACTGGGGATACGCAGTATTTT.

This chain joins TRBV6-2 or TRBV6-3 and TRBJ2-3; 8 positions match TRBD2. The germline V gene has CDR1 MNHEY and CDR2 SVGEGT. With V trimmed by 5 bases and J by 3 bases, 10 bases remained unmatched. CDR3 length: 16 residues. The CDR3 region is CASSPESGGRTDTQYF. The CDR3 bases are TGTGCCAGCAGTCCGGAGAGCGGGGGAAGGACAGATACGCAGTATTTT.

In its sample, this clonotype was seen many times. It may be a read error: a sequence one base away is much more abundant. This chain uses TRBV20-1 with TRBJ2-5; D unclear. Trimming took 4 bases from V and 1 from J, leaving 10 bases between them. The CDR3 runs 13 residues. Per the germline V gene, CDR1 is DFQATT and CDR2 is SNEGSKA (reference sequence). The CDR3 region has the DNA TGCAGTGCTATAAGACGCCTCCAAGAGACCCAGTACTTC. Its translation is CSAIRRLQETQYF.

This clonotype was counted between two and nine times. The chain carries TRBV20-1 and TRBJ2-5; 11 bases fit TRBD1. This CDR3 contains 13 residues. Germline CDR1 and CDR2: DFQATT and SNEGSKA (reference sequence). Trimming removed 5 bases from V and 5 bases from J; junction bases left unmatched: 4. As DNA, the CDR3 is TGCAGTGCTGGGACAGGGGGGCGGGAGACCCAGTACTTC. Its translation: CSAGTGGRETQYF.

This clonotype turned up a few times. V is TRBV7-2 and J is TRBJ2-1, with TRBD2 matching over 8 bases. Trimming at V came to 1 base and at J to 1 base, leaving 6 bases not matched to a gene. Germline V gene sequence: CDR1 SGHTA, CDR2 FQGNSA. CDR3 length equals 17 residues. The CDR3: CASSLVGSGVSYNEQFF. DNA for the CDR3: TGTGCCAGCAGCTTAGTAGGTAGCGGGGTATCCTACAATGAGCAGTTCTTC.

This clonotype turned up a few times. The chain is built from TRBV12-3 or TRBV12-4 and TRBJ2-3; maybe TRBD2 (6 bases). This CDR3 comprises 15 residues. V shed 7 bases and J shed 5 bases, with 19 bases lying between them. CDR3 nucleotide sequence: TGTGCCAGCACCCGAGGGACTTTGTCAGGAGATACGCAGTATTTT. Translated: CASTRGTLSGDTQYF.

A word on this clonotype: One base away lies a much larger clone, so this may be a sequencing read error. The chain couples TRBV5-1 to TRBJ2-1; D is possibly TRBD1 (5 bases). The CDR3 is made up of 13 amino acids. CDR1 and CDR2 (germline): SGHRS, YFSETQ. With 4 bases removed from V and 8 bases from J, the gap between germline ends came to 13 bases. In DNA, the CDR3 is TGCGCCAGCAGCACGACAGCTGGGGATGAGCAGTTCTTC. Amino acid sequence: CASSTTAGDEQFF.

The J gene is TRBJ2-5, the V gene TRBV5-1, with 8 bases identical to TRBD1. Germline V gene lookup returns CDR1 SGHRS and CDR2 YFSETQ. The CDR3 covers 18 residues. Trimming removed 3 bases from V and 3 bases from J; junction bases left unmatched: 16. CDR3 sequence: CASSSNARGQDTKETQYF. The CDR3, as DNA: TGCGCCAGCAGCTCGAATGCCCGGGGACAGGACACTAAAGAGACCCAGTACTTC. Full variable domain (outside the CDR3, taken from reference TRBV5-1 and TRBJ2-5): KAGVTQTPRYLIKTRGQQVTLSCSPISGHRSVSWYQQTPGQGLQFLFEYFSETQRNKGNFPGRFSGRQFSNSRSEMNVSTLELGDSALYLCASSSNARGQDTKETQYFGPGTRLLVL.

The chain is built from TRBV2 and TRBJ2-7; 10 bases are shared with TRBD1. CDR1 and CDR2 (germline): SNHLY, FYNNEI. This CDR3 contains 17 residues. The V and J ends lost 4 bases and 2 bases, in that order; junction bases with no gene match: 11. The CDR3 spells CASSVPAMGQGTYEQYF. CDR3 nucleotides: TGTGCCAGCAGTGTACCAGCCATGGGACAGGGGACCTACGAGCAGTACTTC.

This clonotype was detected once. This chain links TRBV2 with TRBJ2-7; 8 bases map to TRBD2. With the DNA end fitting TRBJ2-5 better, the J assignment may be wrong. The CDR3 has 13 residues. Germline values: CDR1 SNHLY, CDR2 FYNNEI. The CDR3 bases are TGTGCCCGCATTGGCGGGGGGCTAGAGACCCAGTACTTC. Its translation is CARIGGGLETQYF.

The chain combines TRBV29-1 with TRBJ1-1, with D perhaps TRBD1 (5 bases). CDR1 SQVTM and CDR2 ANQGSEA come from the germline V gene. The CDR3 spans 12 residues. With 3 bases removed from V and 3 bases from J, the gap between germline ends came to 8 bases. The chain's CDR3 is CSVDRGDTEAFF. As DNA, the CDR3 is TGCAGCGTTGATAGAGGGGACACTGAAGCTTTCTTT.

In this sample, this clonotype turned up a few times. The V call is TRBV7-3, the J call TRBJ2-2; 7 nucleotides line up with TRBD1. V lost 5 bases, J lost 0 bases, and 9 bases stayed unmatched. The germline gives CDR1 SGHTA, CDR2 FQGTGA. This CDR3 is built from 17 residues. The CDR3 coding sequence is TGTGCCAGCAGCCAACCACGGGACAGCCCGAACACCGGGGAGCTGTTTTTT. It specifies CASSQPRDSPNTGELFF.

In its sample, this clonotype was seen a few times. The V call is TRBV11-2, the J call TRBJ1-6; 10 bases fit TRBD1. V was clipped by 4 bases and J by 9 bases; unmatched bases: 15. There are 18 residues in the CDR3. CDR1 and CDR2 (germline): SGHAT, FQNNGV. CDR3 loop: CASSSRGQGSILGSPLHF. CDR3 DNA: TGTGCCAGCAGCTCCAGGGGACAGGGGTCAATACTGGGTTCACCCCTCCACTTT. The variable domain in full, completed from reference TRBV11-2 and TRBJ1-6, reads EAGVAQSPRYKIIEKRQSVAFWCNPISGHATLYWYQQILGQGPKLLIQFQNNGVVDDSQLPKDRFSAERLKGVDSTLKIQPAKLEDSAVYLCASSSRGQGSILGSPLHFGNGTRLTVT.

In this sample, this clonotype turned up once. The chain links TRBV20-1 to TRBJ2-3; 8 bases match TRBD1. The CDR3 spans 14 residues. CDR1 and CDR2 (germline): DFQATT, SNEGSKA (reference sequence). The V gene end was trimmed by 5 bases and the J gene end by 1 base; junction bases not matched to a gene: 5. DNA of the CDR3: TGCAGTGCTGACAGGGGAGTGGGCACAGATACGCAGTATTTT. Translating gives CSADRGVGTDTQYF.

Ten or more counts support this clonotype. The rearrangement uses TRBV6-1 and TRBJ2-6; D is possibly TRBD2 (7 bases). Germline CDR1 MNHNS, CDR2 SASEGT. The CDR3 has 19 residues. V was cut by 4 bases and J by 1 base, with 20 bases left in between. CDR3 residues: CASSGFGGAQKSGANVLTF. The CDR3 bases are TGTGCCAGCAGTGGGTTTGGGGGGGCCCAAAAATCTGGGGCCAACGTCCTGACTTTC.

This clonotype was detected a few times. The V and J genes are TRBV20-1 and TRBJ2-3; no definite D call. The CDR3 extends over 15 amino acids. Germline loops: CDR1 DFQATT, CDR2 SNEGSKA (reference sequence). Trimming pared 3 bases from V and 0 bases from J, leaving 13 bases between. The CDR3 loop is CSASGTRSSTDTQYF. For the CDR3, the DNA is TGCAGTGCTAGCGGAACCCGTTCTAGCACAGATACGCAGTATTTT.

This clonotype was found a few times. J is TRBJ1-1 and V is TRBV7-2, with 10 bases that match TRBD1. The V and J ends lost 5 bases and 5 bases, in that order; junction bases with no gene match: 5. The CDR3 runs 14 residues. CDR1 and CDR2 (germline): SGHTA, FQGNSA. Here the CDR3 reads CASSPKGQGTEAFF. In DNA form, the CDR3 reads TGTGCCAGCAGCCCGAAGGGACAGGGGACTGAAGCTTTCTTT.